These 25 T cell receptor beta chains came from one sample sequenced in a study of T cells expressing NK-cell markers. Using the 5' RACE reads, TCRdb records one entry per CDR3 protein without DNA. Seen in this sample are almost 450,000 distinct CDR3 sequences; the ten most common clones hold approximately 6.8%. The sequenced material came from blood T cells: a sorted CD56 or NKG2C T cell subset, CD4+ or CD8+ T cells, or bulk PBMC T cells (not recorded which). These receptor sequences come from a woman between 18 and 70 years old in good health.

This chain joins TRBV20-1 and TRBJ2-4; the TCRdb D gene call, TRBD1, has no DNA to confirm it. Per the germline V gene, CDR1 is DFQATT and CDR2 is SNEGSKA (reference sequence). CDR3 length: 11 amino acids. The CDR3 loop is CSAAGGDIQYF.

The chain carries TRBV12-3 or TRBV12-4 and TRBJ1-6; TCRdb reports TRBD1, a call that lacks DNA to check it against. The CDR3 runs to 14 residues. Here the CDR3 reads CASVRTGVNSPLHF.

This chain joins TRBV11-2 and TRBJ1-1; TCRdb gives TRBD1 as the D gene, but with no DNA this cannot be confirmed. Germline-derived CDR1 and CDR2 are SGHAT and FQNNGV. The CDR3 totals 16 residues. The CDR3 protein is CASSLDTRGQNTEAFF.

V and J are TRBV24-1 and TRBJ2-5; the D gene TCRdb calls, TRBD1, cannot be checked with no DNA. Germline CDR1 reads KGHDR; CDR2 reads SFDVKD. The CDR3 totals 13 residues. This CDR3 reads CATKDSNQETQYF.

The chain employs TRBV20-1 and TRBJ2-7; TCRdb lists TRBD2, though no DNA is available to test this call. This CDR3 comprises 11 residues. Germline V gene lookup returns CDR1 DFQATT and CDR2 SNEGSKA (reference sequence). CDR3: CSASGGDEQYF.

This CDR3 reads CAWSVQVSGGAFF. The chain is built from TRBV30 and TRBJ2-1; TCRdb picks TRBD2, but there is no DNA to check that call. Per germline, CDR1 GTSNPN and CDR2 SVGIG (reference sequence). The CDR3 totals 13 residues.

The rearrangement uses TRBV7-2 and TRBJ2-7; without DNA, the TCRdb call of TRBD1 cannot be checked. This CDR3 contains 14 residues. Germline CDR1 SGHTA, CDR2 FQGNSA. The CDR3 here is CASSRDRGQNEQYF.

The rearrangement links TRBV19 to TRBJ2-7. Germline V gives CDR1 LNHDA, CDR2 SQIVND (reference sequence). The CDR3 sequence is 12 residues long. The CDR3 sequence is CASSGDLYEQYF.

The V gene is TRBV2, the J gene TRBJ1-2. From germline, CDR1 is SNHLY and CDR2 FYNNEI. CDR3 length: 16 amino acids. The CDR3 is CASSEVGTTVGYGYTF.

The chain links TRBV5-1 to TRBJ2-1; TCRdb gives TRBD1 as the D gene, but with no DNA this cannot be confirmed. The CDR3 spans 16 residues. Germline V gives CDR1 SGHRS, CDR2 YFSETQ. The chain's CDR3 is CASSLGSPPEDNEQFF.

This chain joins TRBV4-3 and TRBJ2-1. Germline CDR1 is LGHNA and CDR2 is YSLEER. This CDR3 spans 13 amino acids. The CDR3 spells CASSHRIYNEQFF.

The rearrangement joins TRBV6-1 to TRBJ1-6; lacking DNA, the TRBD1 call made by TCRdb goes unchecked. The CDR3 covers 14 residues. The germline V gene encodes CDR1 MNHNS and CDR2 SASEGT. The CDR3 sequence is CASRRDGGQSPLHF.

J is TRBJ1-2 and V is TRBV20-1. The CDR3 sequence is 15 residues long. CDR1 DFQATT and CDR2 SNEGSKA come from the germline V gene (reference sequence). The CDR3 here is CSAVNGETPGGGYTF.

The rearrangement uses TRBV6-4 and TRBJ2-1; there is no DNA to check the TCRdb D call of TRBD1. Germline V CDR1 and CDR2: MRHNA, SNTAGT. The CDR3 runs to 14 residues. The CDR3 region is CASSDSSGGNEQFF.

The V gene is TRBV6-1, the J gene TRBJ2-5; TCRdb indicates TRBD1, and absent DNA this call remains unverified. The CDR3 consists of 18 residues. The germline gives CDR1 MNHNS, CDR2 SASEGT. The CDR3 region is CASSQGETGPLFQETQYF.

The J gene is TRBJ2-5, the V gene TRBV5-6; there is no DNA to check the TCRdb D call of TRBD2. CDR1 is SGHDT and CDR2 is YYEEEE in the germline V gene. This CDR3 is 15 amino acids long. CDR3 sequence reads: CASSGTLLAGETQYF. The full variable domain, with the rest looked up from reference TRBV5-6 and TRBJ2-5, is DAGVTQSPTHLIKTRGQQVTLRCSPKSGHDTVSWYQQALGQGPQFIFQYYEEEERQRGNFPDRFSGHQFPNYSSELNVNALLLGDSALYLCASSGTLLAGETQYFGPGTRLLVL.

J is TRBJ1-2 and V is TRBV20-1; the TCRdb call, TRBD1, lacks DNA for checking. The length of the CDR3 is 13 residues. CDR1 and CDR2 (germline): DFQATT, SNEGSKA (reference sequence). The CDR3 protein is CSAGDREHYGYTF.

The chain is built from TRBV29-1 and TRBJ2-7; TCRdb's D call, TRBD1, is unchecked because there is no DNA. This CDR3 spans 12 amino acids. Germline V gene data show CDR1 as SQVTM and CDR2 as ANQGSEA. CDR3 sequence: CSVLQDTYEQYF.

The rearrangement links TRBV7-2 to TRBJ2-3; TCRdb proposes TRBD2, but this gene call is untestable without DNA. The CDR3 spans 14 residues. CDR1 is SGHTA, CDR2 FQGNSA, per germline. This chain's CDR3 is CASKSGTSVDTQYF.

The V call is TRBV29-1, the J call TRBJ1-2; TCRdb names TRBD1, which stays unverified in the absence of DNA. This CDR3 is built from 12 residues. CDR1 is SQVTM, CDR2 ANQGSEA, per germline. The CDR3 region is CSASGQSYGYTF.

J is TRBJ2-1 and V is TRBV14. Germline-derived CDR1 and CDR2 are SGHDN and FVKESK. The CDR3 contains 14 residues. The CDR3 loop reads CASSEAGSYNEQFF.

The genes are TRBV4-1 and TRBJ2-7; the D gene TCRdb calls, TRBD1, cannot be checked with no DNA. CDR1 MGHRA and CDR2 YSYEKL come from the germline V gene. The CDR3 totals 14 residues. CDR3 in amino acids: CASSHSDRGYEQYF.

Here the CDR3 reads CASSLAGGRRYEQYF. This chain connects TRBV7-9 to TRBJ2-7. The CDR3 has 15 residues. CDR1 and CDR2 from the germline V gene are SEHNR and FQNEAQ (reference sequence).

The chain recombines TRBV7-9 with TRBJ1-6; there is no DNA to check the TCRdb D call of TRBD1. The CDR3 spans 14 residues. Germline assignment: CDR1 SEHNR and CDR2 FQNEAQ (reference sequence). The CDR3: CASSLGLGDSPLHF.

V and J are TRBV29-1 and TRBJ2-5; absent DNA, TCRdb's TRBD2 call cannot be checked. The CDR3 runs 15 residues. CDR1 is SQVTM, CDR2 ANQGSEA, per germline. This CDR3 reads CSVEEVEGRGETQYF.